The 11 T cell receptor beta chains given below trace back to one sample, sequenced in a study of T cell clonality in common variable immunodeficiency. Method: immunoSEQ multiplex PCR; TCRdb's copy keeps in-frame clones and lacks some. The sample holds tens of thousands of clones, and no clone turns up only once. The sequenced material came from peripheral blood mononuclear cells. The receptors come from a person aged 18 to 70 in good health.

This clone was seen at least ten times. Sequencing ends 3 residues short of the CDR3 end; the germline J gene provides the rest. The chain joins TRBV5-4 to TRBJ2-5; the D is unclear. CDR1 and CDR2 from the germline V gene are SGHNT and YYREEE (reference sequence). V was pared by 3 bases and J by 3 bases, with 9 bases between. The CDR3 is 13 residues long. Incomplete CDR3 DNA: TGTGCCAGCAGCTCCTTACTTGAAGAGACC. This sequence encodes CASSSLLEET. The full CDR3 protein reads CASSSLLEETQYF.

This clone was seen at least ten times. The read ends 3 residues before the CDR3 terminus; that terminus is restored from the germline J gene. The chain has TRBV20-1 and TRBJ1-5; perhaps TRBD1 as D (6 bases). The V end lost 4 bases, the J end lost 3 bases, and 16 bases lay between the germline ends. CDR1 is DFQATT, CDR2 SNEGSKA, per germline (reference sequence). The length of the CDR3 is 15 residues. The chain's CDR3 is CSATEPGGANQPQHF. The CDR3 DNA, read in part, is TGCAGTGCTACCGAACCGGGGGGGGCCAATCAGCCC.

This clone was found a few times. Sequencing ends 3 residues short of the CDR3 end; the germline J gene provides the rest. The rearrangement joins TRBV19 to TRBJ1-5; 7 nucleotides match TRBD1. Germline CDR1 reads LNHDA; CDR2 reads SQIVND (reference sequence). V shed 5 bases and J 7 bases; nucleotides not matched to a gene: 11. The CDR3 extends over 15 amino acids. The part of the CDR3 DNA that was read is TGTGCCAGTAGTCTCGGGAGACAGGGAGGCCAGCCC. It is translated as CASSLGRQGGQP. The entire CDR3 reads CASSLGRQGGQPQHF.

In its sample, this clone was seen many times. The CDR3 end falls 3 residues outside the read, so it is completed with the germline J gene. The genes are TRBV2 and TRBJ1-1; D is uncertain. V gave up 7 bases and J gave up 1 base, with 13 bases separating them. Looked up from germline, CDR1 is SNHLY and CDR2 is FYNNEI. The CDR3 spans 14 residues. The CDR3 sequence: CASTERATNTEAFF. The CDR3 DNA, read in part, is TGTGCCAGCACGGAGAGGGCCACGAACACTGAA.

This clone was seen many times. The missing CDR3 end, 3 residues past where the read stops, is filled in from the germline J gene. The rearrangement links TRBV30 to TRBJ1-2; 9 positions match TRBD1. The V segment lost 3 bases and the J segment 2 bases; nucleotides outside the gene matches: 4. CDR3 length: 14 residues. Looked up from germline, CDR1 is GTSNPN and CDR2 is SVGIG (reference sequence). This chain's CDR3 is CAWRAGTGNYGYTF. CDR3 DNA, as far as it was read: TGTGCCTGGAGGGCCGGGACAGGGAACTATGGC.

In its sample, this clone was seen a few times. Read sequence stops 3 residues before the CDR3 end, and the germline J gene provides the missing end. The chain joins TRBV30 to TRBJ2-4; perhaps TRBD1 as D (7 bases). Germline V gene sequence: CDR1 GTSNPN, CDR2 SVGIG (reference sequence). This CDR3 comprises 17 residues. The DNA read from the CDR3 is TGTGCCTGGAGTGGAGGTGGAGGGGGCAGGCAAGGTTATGGT. Translation: CAWSGGGGGRQGYG. The whole CDR3 region reads CAWSGGGGGRQGYGQYF.

This clone was detected ten times or more. The CDR3 end lies 3 residues beyond the end of the read and is filled in from the germline J gene. The chain is built from TRBV20-1 and TRBJ2-4; D is uncertain. Germline CDR1 is DFQATT and CDR2 is SNEGSKA (reference sequence). The CDR3 sequence is 12 residues long. The CDR3 here is CSVKGPNQPQYF. CDR3 DNA, as far as it was read: TGCAGTGTAAAGGGCCCCAATCAGCCT.

At least ten counts were recorded for this clone. The missing CDR3 end, 3 residues past where the read stops, is filled in from the germline J gene. The V gene is TRBV9, the J gene TRBJ2-2, with a tentative D call TRBD1 (5 bases). Germline values: CDR1 SGDLS, CDR2 YYNGEE. The CDR3 spans 16 residues. Between the trimmed V and J ends, which lost 0 bases and 2 bases, there was a span of 11 bases. The CDR3 bases that were read are TGTGCCAGCAGCGTAGAGAAGGACACTAACACCGGGGAG. Its translation: CASSVEKDTNTGE. The full CDR3 protein reads CASSVEKDTNTGELFF.

This clone was seen only a few times. The DNA ends 3 residues before the CDR3 does, and the rest of the CDR3 is filled in from the germline J gene. The rearrangement joins TRBV6-2 or TRBV6-3 to TRBJ1-2; D perhaps matches TRBD1 (5 bases). CDR1 and CDR2 (germline): MNHEY, SVGEGT. The CDR3 totals 17 residues. The CDR3 region is CASSYSLAGGSTDTYTF. CDR3 DNA (partial): TGTGCCAGCAGTTACTCTCTAGCGGGGGGGAGCACAGATACC.

The sample holds many counts of this clone. The CDR3 end falls 3 residues outside the read, so it is completed with the germline J gene. This chain uses TRBV20-1 with TRBJ1-2; no clear D gene. CDR3 length: 15 amino acids. Per the germline V gene, CDR1 is DFQATT and CDR2 is SNEGSKA (reference sequence). With 6 bases removed from V and 6 bases from J, the gap between germline ends came to 23 bases. The part of the CDR3 DNA that was read is TGCAGTGCCGCGGTTTTAGGATCGTTTATAGATGGC. Protein: CSAAVLGSFIDG. The CDR3 as a whole reads CSAAVLGSFIDGYTF.

This clone was counted ten times or more. Sequence at one end of the junction differs from germline and may be a read error. The read terminates 3 residues before the CDR3 end, so the remaining end is supplied by the germline J gene. The V gene is TRBV6-1, the J gene TRBJ1-1, with D unresolved. The CDR3 is 12 amino acids. The germline gives CDR1 MNHNS, CDR2 SASEGT. The CDR3 reads CAGSEYARAAFF. The DNA read from the CDR3 is TGTGCCGGCAGTGAATATGCGAGGGCA.